A selection of T cell receptor beta chains follows, all from one sample in a study of cytomegalovirus exposure and HLA in healthy donors. The table came from immunoSEQ multiplex PCR; TCRdb's copy has only in-frame clones and leaves some out. The sample shows around 280,000 clones, roughly 90% of them seen only once. Specimen: PBMCs. Receptors were obtained from a woman between 18 and 29 years old in good health and CMV-seronegative. CDR3s include the opening cysteine and the closing phenylalanine or tryptophan. A D gene is named only where the DNA matches it firmly. Only some rows state a clone size, as once, few, many or a class for expanded clones.

j_gene: TRBJ2-3; len: 13; v_gene: TRBV27; abundance: NA; d_gene: NA; CDR3nt: TGTGCCAGCAGTTTACTGACTTCTTATACGCAGTATTTT; CDR3aa: CASSLLTSYTQYF
j_gene: TRBJ2-1; len: 19; v_gene: TRBV5-1; abundance: NA; d_gene: NA; CDR3nt: TGCGCCAGCAGCTCCCCTGTTGAGGGCGGTGGGGGCCCCTACAATGAGCAGTTCTTC; CDR3aa: CASSSPVEGGGGPYNEQFF
j_gene: TRBJ1-6; len: 17; v_gene: TRBV7-2; abundance: NA; d_gene: NA; CDR3nt: TGTGCCAGCAGCCTAAGACTGACGAGCTCCTATAATTCCCCCCTCCACTTT; CDR3aa: CASSLRLTSSYNSPLHF
j_gene: TRBJ2-3; len: 15; v_gene: TRBV27; abundance: NA; d_gene: TRBD2; CDR3nt: TGTGCCAGCAGGAGCGCGGGGGGGCGGGCAGATACGCAGTATTTT; CDR3aa: CASRSAGGRADTQYF
j_gene: TRBJ2-3; len: 15; v_gene: TRBV6-5; abundance: once; d_gene: TRBD2; CDR3nt: TGTGCCAGCAGAGCACCGGGACTAGGCACAGATACGCAGTATTTT; CDR3aa: CASRAPGLGTDTQYF
j_gene: TRBJ1-1; len: 12; v_gene: TRBV2; abundance: NA; d_gene: NA; CDR3nt: TGTGCCAGCAGTGAGAGTCCCGCTGAAGCTTTCTTT; CDR3aa: CASSESPAEAFF
j_gene: TRBJ1-5; len: 15; v_gene: TRBV2; abundance: NA; d_gene: NA; CDR3nt: TGTGCCAGCAGCCGGACAGCAGATAGCAGTCAGCCCCAGCATTTT; CDR3aa: CASSRTADSSQPQHF
j_gene: TRBJ1-6; len: 13; v_gene: TRBV10-3; abundance: NA; d_gene: NA; CDR3nt: TGTGCCATCAGGGGCAGGGAGGATTCACCCCTCCACTTT; CDR3aa: CAIRGREDSPLHF
j_gene: TRBJ2-1; len: 14; v_gene: TRBV6-1; abundance: NA; d_gene: NA; CDR3nt: TGTGCCAGCAGTCCGTTGGGGGACTCCCATGAGCAGTTCTTC; CDR3aa: CASSPLGDSHEQFF
j_gene: TRBJ2-7; len: 13; v_gene: TRBV5-1; abundance: NA; d_gene: NA; CDR3nt: TGCGCCAGCAGCTGGACGGGAGACTACGAGCAGTACTTC; CDR3aa: CASSWTGDYEQYF
j_gene: TRBJ2-1; len: 15; v_gene: TRBV4-2; abundance: NA; d_gene: NA; CDR3nt: TGTGCCAGCAGCCAAGGGTCTAGCAGAAACAATGAGCAGTTCTTC; CDR3aa: CASSQGSSRNNEQFF